One sample yielded the 21 T cell receptor beta chains listed below, sequenced in a study of blood T cells in healthy people across ages. Then a second PCR, running roughly 6 to 12 cycles, was carried out with a sample-barcoded 5' primer and a J-beta primer mix. Each CDR3 protein gets one entry after TCRdb re-called the 5' RACE reads with MiXCR. This sample has about 970,000 distinct CDR3 sequences, with 45% to 60% found just once. Sequenced sample: blood. These receptors were obtained from a woman aged 60-75 years in good health.

This chain joins TRBV18 and TRBJ2-5, with TRBD1 matching 7 bases. V dropped 3 bases and J dropped 2; count of bases not matched to a gene: 6. CDR1 is KGHSH and CDR2 is LQKENI in the germline V gene. The CDR3 consists of 15 residues. DNA for the CDR3: TGTGCCAGCTCACCCTTACAGGGGATTCAAGAGACCCAGTACTTC. Protein sequence: CASSPLQGIQETQYF. Full variable domain (remainder filled in from reference TRBV18 and TRBJ2-5): NAGVMQNPRHLVRRRGQEARLRCSPMKGHSHVYWYRQLPEEGLKFMVYLQKENIIDESGMPKERFSAEFPKEGPSILRIQQVVRGDSAAYFCASSPLQGIQETQYFGPGTRLLVL.

This rearrangement joins TRBV9 to TRBJ2-7; TRBD1 might be the D (5 bases). Germline V lookup: CDR1 SGDLS, CDR2 YYNGEE. The germline V and J ends were trimmed by 4 bases and 3 bases, with 14 bases remaining between them. The length of the CDR3 is 14 residues. The CDR3, as DNA: TGTGCCAGCAGCCTGGGCCCGGACATCTACGAGCAGTACTTC. As protein: CASSLGPDIYEQYF.

This chain uses TRBV6-5 with TRBJ1-2, with TRBD1 as a possible D gene (5 bases). Germline V gene lookup returns CDR1 MNHEY and CDR2 SVGAGI. There are 14 residues in the CDR3. V lost 6 bases to trimming and J lost 4 bases, with 15 bases between them. CDR3 sequence: CASSPQRGRYGYTF. The CDR3 DNA is TGTGCCAGCAGCCCTCAACGGGGCCGCTATGGCTACACCTTC.

This clonotype has just a few counts. The rearrangement joins TRBV5-1 to TRBJ2-5; TRBD1 is a possible D gene (6 bases). Germline CDR1 is SGHRS and CDR2 is YFSETQ. V lost 4 bases and J lost 1, with 14 bases in between. This CDR3 spans 15 amino acids. As DNA, the CDR3 is TGCGCCAGCAGCCTGCGACAGGTCACCCAAGAGACCCAGTACTTC. Its protein is CASSLRQVTQETQYF.

The V call is TRBV12-3 or TRBV12-4, the J call TRBJ2-3, with D possibly being TRBD1 (7 bases). The CDR3 length is 14 residues. V was trimmed by 8 bases and J by 4 bases, leaving 16 bases between them. This chain's CDR3 is CASHQGGGADTQYF. DNA of the CDR3: TGTGCCAGCCACCAGGGGGGAGGCGCAGATACGCAGTATTTT.

This clonotype came up a few times. The chain uses TRBV15 and TRBJ1-2; the D gene is possibly TRBD1 (5 bases). From germline, CDR1 is LNHNV and CDR2 YYDKDF (reference sequence). CDR3 length: 16 residues. Trimming pared 0 bases from V and 7 bases from J, leaving 18 bases between. CDR3 DNA sequence: TGTGCCACCAGCAGAGATCGGGCAGGGTTAATCGGTGGCTACACCTTC. Protein sequence: CATSRDRAGLIGGYTF.

In its sample, this clonotype was seen a few times. The rearrangement joins TRBV29-1 to TRBJ2-1; D call uncertain. V shed 4 bases and J shed 9 bases, with 16 bases lying between them. CDR3 length: 13 amino acids. The germline gives CDR1 SQVTM, CDR2 ANQGSEA. CDR3 nucleotide sequence: TGCAGCGTTGGAGTGTCCCTACCCAGTGAGCAGTTCTTC. This sequence encodes CSVGVSLPSEQFF.

This clonotype was seen a handful of times. The V gene is TRBV2, the J gene TRBJ2-5; 9 bases map to TRBD1. The V gene end was trimmed by 8 bases and the J gene end by 2 bases; junction bases not matched to a gene: 3. The CDR3 is 13 amino acids. Germline CDR1 SNHLY, CDR2 FYNNEI. Here the CDR3 reads CASWTGAQETQYF. The CDR3 DNA is TGTGCCAGCTGGACAGGGGCGCAAGAGACCCAGTACTTC.

There are many counts of this clonotype. The CDR3 spells CASSLASQETQYF. In DNA, the CDR3 is TGTGCCAGCAGCTTAGCTTCCCAAGAGACCCAGTACTTC. V usage is TRBV7-9 and J usage is TRBJ2-5; D ambiguous. V was pared by 0 bases and J by 1 base, with 3 bases between. Germline V gene data show CDR1 as SEHNR and CDR2 as FQNEAQ (reference sequence). The CDR3 loop spans 13 amino acids. The full variable domain, its missing parts supplied by reference TRBV7-9 and TRBJ2-5, is DTGVSQNPRHKITKRGQNVTFRCDPISEHNRLYWYRQTLGQGPEFLTYFQNEAQLEKSRLLSDRFSAERPKGSFSTLEIQRTEQGDSAMYLCASSLASQETQYFGPGTRLLVL.

Notes on this clonotype: The junction and the germline gene differ at one end; a read error may be behind it. J is TRBJ2-2 and V is TRBV9; 8 bases are a match to TRBD1. The CDR3 consists of 16 residues. Per the germline V gene, CDR1 is SGDLS and CDR2 is YYNGEE. The CDR3 nucleotides are TGTGCCGGCAGCACTTCAGGGGGCGCGGATGGCGGGGAGCTGTTTTTT. As protein: CAGSTSGGADGGELFF.

A few counts support this clonotype. The gene calls are TRBV7-8 and TRBJ2-1; possible D gene TRBD1, 5 bases. Germline values: CDR1 SGHVS, CDR2 FQNEAQ. This CDR3 is 17 amino acids long. V lost 1 base and J 2 bases, leaving 15 bases between the germline ends. In DNA form, the CDR3 reads TGTGCCAGCAGCTTAGTAGCCCGTGGGGCAGCCTACAATGAGCAGTTCTTC. Protein: CASSLVARGAAYNEQFF.

In its sample, this clonotype was seen many times. The rearrangement joins TRBV29-1 to TRBJ2-1; 9 bases map to TRBD1. Germline V lookup: CDR1 SQVTM, CDR2 ANQGSEA. The CDR3 length is 13 residues. V was pared by 4 bases and J by 9 bases, with 7 bases of the junction left unmatched. DNA of the CDR3: TGCAGCGTTGCCCCGGGACAGGGCCGTGAGCAGTTCTTC. Protein sequence: CSVAPGQGREQFF.

The chain has TRBV28 and TRBJ2-5; D not resolved. Germline CDR1 is MDHEN and CDR2 is SYDVKM. CDR3 length: 14 residues. Trimming removed 3 bases at V and 1 base at J, with 9 bases between. The CDR3 spells CASSFKWSQETQYF. DNA of the CDR3: TGTGCCAGCAGTTTTAAGTGGAGCCAAGAGACCCAGTACTTC.

This clonotype was observed a handful of times. The rearrangement uses TRBV29-1 and TRBJ1-4; 7 bases agree with TRBD1. CDR3 size: 13 residues. V shed 8 bases and J 7 bases; nucleotides not matched to a gene: 10. Germline loops: CDR1 SQVTM, CDR2 ANQGSEA. CDR3 bases: TGCAGCTGTGAAGAGGGGGCAGGTGAAAAACTGTTTTTT. It translates to CSCEEGAGEKLFF.

The rearrangement joins TRBV2 to TRBJ2-1; 9 positions agree with TRBD1. V was pared by 5 bases and J by 4 bases, with 9 bases of the junction left unmatched. Germline CDR1 SNHLY, CDR2 FYNNEI. The CDR3 has 16 residues. CDR3 sequence: CASSTGTGQDYNEQFF. The CDR3, as DNA: TGTGCCAGCAGTACTGGGACAGGGCAAGATTACAATGAGCAGTTCTTC.

CDR3: CASSQVTSGSRPLHTADTQYF. The CDR3 coding sequence is TGCGCCAGCAGCCAAGTGACTAGCGGGAGTCGCCCGTTACACACTGCAGATACGCAGTATTTT. The gene calls are TRBV4-1 and TRBJ2-3, with TRBD2 matching 12 bases. V shed 1 base, J shed 4 bases, and the junction held 18 bases outside the gene matches. There are 21 residues in the CDR3. CDR1 is MGHRA and CDR2 is YSYEKL in the germline V gene.

About this clonotype itself: Relative to the germline gene, one junction end is altered; a read error may explain this. The V and J genes are TRBV3-1 and TRBJ2-5, with unresolved D. The CDR3 is 13 amino acids. The germline gives CDR1 LGHDT, CDR2 YNNKEL (reference sequence). In nucleotides, the CDR3 is TGTGCCAGCTGCCAAGTTGCTGCGGAGACCCAGTACTTC. Amino acids: CASCQVAAETQYF.

About this clonotype itself: A junction end diverges from the germline sequence, so it may reflect a read error. J is TRBJ2-5 and V is TRBV6-2 or TRBV6-3, with 10 positions matching TRBD1. CDR1 MNHEY and CDR2 SVGEGT come from the germline V gene. This CDR3 region has 14 residues. The CDR3 DNA sequence: TGTGCCTGCAGGGACAGGGGACGAAGGGAGACCCAGTACTTC. It translates to CACRDRGRRETQYF.

This clonotype was seen a few times. The V gene is TRBV27, the J gene TRBJ2-7, with TRBD2 identical over 7 bases. With 7 bases clipped from V and 5 bases from J, the junction kept 11 bases outside the gene matches. Germline V gene lookup returns CDR1 MNHEY and CDR2 SMNVEV (reference sequence). The CDR3 runs 14 residues. This CDR3 reads CASTPAGVGNEQYF. As DNA, the CDR3 is TGTGCCAGCACCCCGGCGGGAGTAGGAAACGAGCAGTACTTC.

The chain joins TRBV7-9 to TRBJ2-4; perhaps TRBD1 as D (6 bases). Judging by the DNA end, TRBJ2-7 fits better; the J call may be wrong. There are 14 residues in the CDR3. Per the germline V gene, CDR1 is SEHNR and CDR2 is FQNEAQ (reference sequence). The CDR3, as DNA: TGTGCCAGCAGCCCCAGCACTCAGGGGAACGAGCAGTACTTC. Its translation is CASSPSTQGNEQYF.

V is TRBV28 and J is TRBJ2-5; maybe TRBD1 (5 bases). V was pared by 2 bases and J by 5 bases, with 15 bases between. CDR3 size: 15 residues. CDR1 and CDR2 from the germline V gene are MDHEN and SYDVKM. The DNA of the CDR3 is TGTGCCAGCAGTTTAGGACAAGTAGGGTGGGAGACCCAGTACTTC. Translating gives CASSLGQVGWETQYF.